This T cell receptor beta chain was retrieved from a study of cytomegalovirus exposure and HLA in healthy donors. The CDR3 has 16 residues. Germline CDR1 reads SEHNR; CDR2 reads FQNEAQ (reference sequence). V gave up 3 bases and J gave up 0 bases, with 12 bases separating them. This clone is a singleton in its sample. Researchers ran the PCR with 60 Vbeta and 13 Jbeta primers. TCRdb's copy holds only in-frame clones and misses some; the assay was immunoSEQ multiplex PCR. The sample lists fewer than 200,000 clones, roughly 80% occurring once. The sequence was collected from a human donor in good health. Sequenced: PBMCs. The rearrangement uses TRBV7-9 and TRBJ1-5; maybe TRBD1 (5 bases). The CDR3 loop is CASSFDDRNSNQPQHF. The CDR3 region has the DNA TGTGCCAGCAGCTTCGACGACAGAAATAGCAATCAGCCCCAGCATTTT. Using reference TRBV7-9 and TRBJ1-5 for the parts outside the CDR3, the full variable domain is DTGVSQNPRHKITKRGQNVTFRCDPISEHNRLYWYRQTLGQGPEFLTYFQNEAQLEKSRLLSDRFSAERPKGSFSTLEIQRTEQGDSAMYLCASSFDDRNSNQPQHFGDGTRLSIL.